Listed below are T cell receptor beta chains from one sample, sequenced in a study of cytomegalovirus exposure and HLA in healthy donors. TCRdb keeps only in-frame clones here, not all; method: immunoSEQ multiplex PCR. The repertoire holds approximately 110,000 clones, with around three quarters as singletons. Specimen: PBMCs. Receptors originate from a woman in her fifties or sixties in good health and CMV-seropositive. The CDR3 runs from the conserved cysteine through the conserved F or W. The order of the fields is clone size, J gene, D gene, V gene, CDR3 DNA, CDR3 protein. The D gene is left open where the match is weak. The size of a clone is reported for some rows only, either as once, few or many, or as a class for expanded clones.

-,TRBJ2-3,-,TRBV7-9,TGTGCCAGCAGCTTTAGGACTACCAGCACAGATACGCAGTATTTT,CASSFRTTSTDTQYF
-,TRBJ2-5,TRBD2,TRBV15,TGTGCCACCAGCGGGGGACTAGTGGAGACCCAGTACTTC,CATSGGLVETQYF
-,TRBJ1-4,-,TRBV18,TGTGCCAGCTCTCTTTTCCTGGGGGACACAACTAATGAAAAACTGTTTTTT,CASSLFLGDTTNEKLFF
-,TRBJ2-3,TRBD2,TRBV5-1,TGCGCCAGCAGTTTTGCGGGGGGAGATACGCAGTATTTT,CASSFAGGDTQYF
-,TRBJ2-7,TRBD1,TRBV6-4,TGTGCCAGCAGTGGTTCCCCGCGACAGGGGCCCTACGAGCAGTACTTC,CASSGSPRQGPYEQYF
-,TRBJ1-1,TRBD1,TRBV29-1,TGCAGCGGTCACAGGGGCGCGAACACTGAAGCTTTCTTT,CSGHRGANTEAFF
-,TRBJ1-4,TRBD1,TRBV5-1,TGCGCCAGCAGCTTTCAGGGGGCGGATGAAAAACTGTTTTTT,CASSFQGADEKLFF
-,TRBJ2-1,TRBD2,TRBV5-1,TGCGCCAGCAGCTGGACCCCGGGTAGCGGGAGTTCCCATGAGCAGTTCTTC,CASSWTPGSGSSHEQFF
-,TRBJ2-4,TRBD2,TRBV9,TGTGCCAGCAGCCTGGGACTAGCGGGAGATGTAGCCATTCAGTACTTC,CASSLGLAGDVAIQYF
-,TRBJ2-2,-,TRBV7-7,TGTGCCAGCAGTTCAGAATCGGCAGGGCTGAACACCGGGGAGCTGTTTTTT,CASSSESAGLNTGELFF
-,TRBJ2-5,TRBD2,TRBV7-8,TGTGCCAGCAGCCCGGATGGCGGGGGGATAGAGACCCAGTACTTC,CASSPDGGGIETQYF
many,TRBJ2-7,-,TRBV10-3,TGTGCCATCAGTGGCGGGAAGGTCTACGAGCAGTACTTC,CAISGGKVYEQYF
-,TRBJ1-3,-,TRBV2,TGTGCCAGCAGGGACGGAGACAGCTCTGGAAACACCATATATTTT,CASRDGDSSGNTIYF
-,TRBJ2-3,TRBD2,TRBV7-3,TGTGCCAGCAGCTTAATGGGTTTAGCGGGGATTTCTAGCACAGATACGCAGTATTTT,CASSLMGLAGISSTDTQYF
once,TRBJ1-4,-,TRBV4-3,TGCGCCAGCAGCGATACAGGTGCAACTAATGAAAAACTGTTTTTT,CASSDTGATNEKLFF
-,TRBJ2-5,-,TRBV6-1,TGTGCCAGCAGTGAATTTAGTTTGTACCAAGAGACCCAGTACTTC,CASSEFSLYQETQYF
-,TRBJ1-3,-,TRBV9,TGTGCCAGCAGCGCCGGACTTTCCAAGGCGGGAAGCACCATATATTTT,CASSAGLSKAGSTIYF
-,TRBJ1-3,-,TRBV28,TGTGCCAGCAGTTTTGTGGGGGCCCGAAACACCATATATTTT,CASSFVGARNTIYF
once,TRBJ1-2,TRBD1,TRBV5-4,TGTGCCAGCAGCGGACAGGGGACCGATGGCTACACCTTC,CASSGQGTDGYTF